There are many counts of the clone carrying this T cell receptor beta chain. Individual cDNA molecules (in the library) carried attached unique molecular identifiers. TCRdb reanalysed the RACE reads using MiXCR and keeps one entry per CDR3 protein. The sample has roughly 30,000 distinct CDR3 sequences; 7.4% are singletons. The sample comes from a study of human T cells and chemical hapten exposure. Study background: Small pooled library volume differences chiefly drove per-sample TCR yield variation.

Looked up from germline, CDR1 is SGHVS and CDR2 is FNYEAQ. There are 18 residues in the CDR3. J lost 0 bases, V lost 1 base, and 10 bases had no gene match. Time point indicated: healthy volunteer bleed at 2 weeks. Total RNA was extracted from unfractionated whole blood. Sequenced material: whole blood. The source is a human donor in good health. Some clones in this sample may be carry-over from other donors' samples. This rearrangement joins TRBV7-6 to TRBJ2-3; 7 nucleotides align to TRBD1. CDR3 nucleotides: TGTGCCAGCAGCTTAGTGCCCAGGGGGACAGCTAGCACAGATACGCAGTATTTT. It yields the protein CASSLVPRGTASTDTQYF. Together with reference TRBV7-6 and TRBJ2-3, the CDR3 gives the full variable domain: GAGVSQSPRYKVTKRGQDVALRCDPISGHVSLYWYRQALGQGPEFLTYFNYEAQQDKSGLPNDRFSAERPEGSISTLTIQRTEQRDSAMYRCASSLVPRGTASTDTQYFGPGTRLTVL.